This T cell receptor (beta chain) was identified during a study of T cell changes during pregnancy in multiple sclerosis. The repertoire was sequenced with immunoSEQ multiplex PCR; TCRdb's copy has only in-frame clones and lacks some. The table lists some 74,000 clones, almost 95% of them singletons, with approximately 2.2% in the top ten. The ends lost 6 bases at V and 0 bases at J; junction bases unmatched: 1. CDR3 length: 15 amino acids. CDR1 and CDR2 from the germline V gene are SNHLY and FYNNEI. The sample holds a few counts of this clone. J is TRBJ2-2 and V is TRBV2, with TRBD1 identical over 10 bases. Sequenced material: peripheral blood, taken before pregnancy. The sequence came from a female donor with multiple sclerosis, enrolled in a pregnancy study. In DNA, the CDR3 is TGTGCCAGCAGGGGACAGGGGACGAACACCGGGGAGCTGTTTTTT. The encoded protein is CASRGQGTNTGELFF.